The clone carrying this T cell receptor (beta chain) was observed many times. Its antigen remains unidentified. The TCRbeta library incorporated unique molecular identifiers. A single record per CDR3 protein comes from TCRdb applying MiXCR to the PCR reads. The data hold around 580,000 distinct CDR3 sequences, with more than 20% observed a single time. This record comes from a study of T-cell reconstitution after alpha-beta-depleted transplantation in children. Study observations and caveats: One year after transplant, T-cell counts and diversity came mostly from newly produced T cells.

Material: PBMCs, mostly from graft donor cells, obtained 360 days after TCRalphabeta/CD19-depleted stem cell transplant. This TCR came from a boy under three years old who had a stem cell transplant for acute myeloid leukemia, so the T cells may come from the graft donor.

The CDR3 region is CSARAGGITDTQYF. CDR3 bases: TGCAGTGCTAGAGCGGGGGGGATCACAGATACGCAGTATTTT. The rearrangement uses TRBV20-1 and TRBJ2-3; 8 bases align to TRBD2. J lost 2 bases, V lost 1 base, and 2 bases had no gene match. The CDR3 loop spans 14 amino acids. Germline V lookup: CDR1 DFQATT, CDR2 SNEGSKA (reference sequence).